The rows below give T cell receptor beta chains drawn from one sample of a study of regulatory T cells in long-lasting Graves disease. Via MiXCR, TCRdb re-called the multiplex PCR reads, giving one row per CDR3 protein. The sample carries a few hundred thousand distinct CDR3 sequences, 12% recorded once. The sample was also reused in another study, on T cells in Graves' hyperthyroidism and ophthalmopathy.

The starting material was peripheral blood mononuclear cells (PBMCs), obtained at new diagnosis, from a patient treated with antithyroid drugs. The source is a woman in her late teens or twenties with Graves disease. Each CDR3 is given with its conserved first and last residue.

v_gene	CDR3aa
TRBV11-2	CASSLEGGDSYNEQFF
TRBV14	CASSLRRGFPTGELFF
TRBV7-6	CASSLGGVHETQYF
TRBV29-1	CSVEDRGGAGPGDTEAFF
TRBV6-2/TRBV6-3	CASSFLGQGSGELFF
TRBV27	CASSLSLRGNTEAFF
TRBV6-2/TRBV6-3	CASSYMVPTPGANVLTF
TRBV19	CASSKSGRSETQYF
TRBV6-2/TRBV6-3	CASSTPGLSGFF
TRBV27	CASSPRGGRHFSGANVLTF
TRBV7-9	CASSLRDDGTEQFF
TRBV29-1	CSSREGYEQYF
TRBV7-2	CASSSHLDIPYEQYF
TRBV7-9	CASSLFQLARFVGEQYF
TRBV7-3	CASSPSPSGRAVQFF
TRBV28	CASSPWNEKLFF
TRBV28	CASSYTGEGFSFLSTDTQYF
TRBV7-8	CASSFRTSMAAGELFF
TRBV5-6	CASSSPQGSKNIQYF
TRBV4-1	CASSQSLTSGQAEQFF
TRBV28	CASSLLGRGGGTDTQYF
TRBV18	CASSRTSSSGNTIYF
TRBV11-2	CASSLDGTLYEQYF
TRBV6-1	CASLAAVNYGYTF
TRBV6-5	CASSYHGQGVWQFF
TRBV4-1	CASSQDLAGLNTEAFF
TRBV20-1	CSARERDLNSYEQYF
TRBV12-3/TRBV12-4	CATTPARGISYSYNSPLHF
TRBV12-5	CASGYSGTGPDTQYF
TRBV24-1	CATATGGADTQYF
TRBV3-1	CASSQDGSGADSHTGELFF
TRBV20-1	CSARLVPGQPSYEQYF
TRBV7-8	CASSFEAAGDTQYF
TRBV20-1	CSAWGPSLYYGYTF
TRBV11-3	CASSLGAWTSGPTYNEQFF
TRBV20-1	CSASSGGDFTGELFF
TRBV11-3	CASSPRIAGGSYNEQFF
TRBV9	CASSAGVFSGNTIYF
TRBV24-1	CATSDPLGGELFF
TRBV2	CASANGNEQFF
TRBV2	CASSEGSGYYEQYF
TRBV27	CASSSPNREQYF
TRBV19	CASSIRLGASYNEQFF
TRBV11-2	CASSLEYRHEAFF
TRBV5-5	CASSLTVSKNIQYF
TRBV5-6	CASSLGPPGSYNEQFF
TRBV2	CATIRTPEDEQYF